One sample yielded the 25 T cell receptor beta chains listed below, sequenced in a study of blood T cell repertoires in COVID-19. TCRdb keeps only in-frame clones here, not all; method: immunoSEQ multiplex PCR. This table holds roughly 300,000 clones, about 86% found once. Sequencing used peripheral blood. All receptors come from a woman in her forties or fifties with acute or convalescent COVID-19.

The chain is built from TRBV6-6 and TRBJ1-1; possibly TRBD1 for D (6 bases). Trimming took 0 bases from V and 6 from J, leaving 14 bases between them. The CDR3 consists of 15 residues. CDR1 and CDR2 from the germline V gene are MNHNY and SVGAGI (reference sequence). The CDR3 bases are TGTGCCAGCAGTTACTCCCTGGACAGACGCCCTGAAGCTTTCTTT. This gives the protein CASSYSLDRRPEAFF.

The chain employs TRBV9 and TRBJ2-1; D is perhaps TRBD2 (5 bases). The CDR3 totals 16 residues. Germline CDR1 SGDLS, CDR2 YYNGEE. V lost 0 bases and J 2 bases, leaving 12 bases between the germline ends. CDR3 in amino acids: CASSVVGRATYNEQFF. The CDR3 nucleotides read TGTGCCAGCAGCGTAGTAGGGCGGGCGACCTACAATGAGCAGTTCTTC.

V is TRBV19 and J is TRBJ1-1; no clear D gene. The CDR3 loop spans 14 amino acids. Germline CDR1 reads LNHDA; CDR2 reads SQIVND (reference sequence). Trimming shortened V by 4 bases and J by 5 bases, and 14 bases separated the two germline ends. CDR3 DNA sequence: TGTGCCAGTAGTACTTCGTTTAGGGAGACTGAAGCTTTCTTT. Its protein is CASSTSFRETEAFF.

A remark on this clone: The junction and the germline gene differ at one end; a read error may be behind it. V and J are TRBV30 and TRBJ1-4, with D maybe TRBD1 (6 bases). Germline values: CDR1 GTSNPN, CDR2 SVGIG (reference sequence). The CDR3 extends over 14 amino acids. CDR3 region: CAWRDRVTNEKLFF. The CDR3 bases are TGTGCCTGGAGGGACAGAGTTACTAATGAAAAGCTGTTTTTT.

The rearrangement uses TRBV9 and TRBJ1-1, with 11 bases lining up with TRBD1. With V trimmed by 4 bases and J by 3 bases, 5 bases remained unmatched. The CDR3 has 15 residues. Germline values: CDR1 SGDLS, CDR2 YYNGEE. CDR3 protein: CASSFRTGGYTEAFF. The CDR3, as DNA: TGTGCCAGCAGCTTTCGGACAGGGGGCTACACTGAAGCTTTCTTT.

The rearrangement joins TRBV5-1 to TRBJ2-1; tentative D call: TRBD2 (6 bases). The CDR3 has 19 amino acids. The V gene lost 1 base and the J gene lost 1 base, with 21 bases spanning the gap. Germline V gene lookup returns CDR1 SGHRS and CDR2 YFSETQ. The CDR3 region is CASSLSRAGIPSSYNEQFF. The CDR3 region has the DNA TGCGCCAGCAGCTTGTCCCGAGCGGGTATCCCCTCTTCCTACAATGAGCAGTTCTTC. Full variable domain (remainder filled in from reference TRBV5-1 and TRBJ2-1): KAGVTQTPRYLIKTRGQQVTLSCSPISGHRSVSWYQQTPGQGLQFLFEYFSETQRNKGNFPGRFSGRQFSNSRSEMNVSTLELGDSALYLCASSLSRAGIPSSYNEQFFGPGTRLTVL.

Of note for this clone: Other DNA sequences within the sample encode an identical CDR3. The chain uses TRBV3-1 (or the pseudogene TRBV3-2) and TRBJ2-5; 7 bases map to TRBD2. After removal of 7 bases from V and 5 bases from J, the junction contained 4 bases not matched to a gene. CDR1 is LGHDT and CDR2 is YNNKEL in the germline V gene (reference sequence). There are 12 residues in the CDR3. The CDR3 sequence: CASTLGGETQYF. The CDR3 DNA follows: TGTGCCAGCACTCTGGGGGGGGAGACCCAGTACTTC.

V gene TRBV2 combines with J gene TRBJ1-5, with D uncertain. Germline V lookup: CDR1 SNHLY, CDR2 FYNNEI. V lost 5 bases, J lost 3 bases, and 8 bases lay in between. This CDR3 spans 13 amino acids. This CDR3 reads CASSLIDNQPQHF. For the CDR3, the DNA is TGTGCCAGCAGTCTAATCGACAATCAGCCCCAGCATTTT.

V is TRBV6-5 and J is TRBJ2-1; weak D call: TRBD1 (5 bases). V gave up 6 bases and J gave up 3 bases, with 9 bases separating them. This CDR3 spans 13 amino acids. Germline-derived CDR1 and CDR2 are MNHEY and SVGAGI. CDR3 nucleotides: TGTGCCAGCAGCCTCGACAGCTACAATGAGCAGTTCTTC. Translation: CASSLDSYNEQFF.

DNA of the CDR3: TGTGCCTGGGGACAGAGGTCTGAAGCTTTCTTT. Translation gives CAWGQRSEAFF. The chain couples TRBV30 to TRBJ1-1, with a weak D call TRBD1 (6 bases). This CDR3 spans 11 amino acids. V was cut by 5 bases and J by 6 bases, with 10 bases left in between. Germline CDR1 and CDR2: GTSNPN and SVGIG (reference sequence).

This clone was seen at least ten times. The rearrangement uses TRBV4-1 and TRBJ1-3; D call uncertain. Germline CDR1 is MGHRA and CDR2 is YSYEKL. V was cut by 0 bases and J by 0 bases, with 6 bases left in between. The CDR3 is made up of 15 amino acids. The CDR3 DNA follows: TGCGCCAGCAGCCAAGACGGTCTCTCTGGAAACACCATATATTTT. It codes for CASSQDGLSGNTIYF.

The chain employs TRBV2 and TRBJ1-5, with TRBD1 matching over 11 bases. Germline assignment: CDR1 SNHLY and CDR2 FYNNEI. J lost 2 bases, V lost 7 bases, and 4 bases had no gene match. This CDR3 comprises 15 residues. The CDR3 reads CASTGTGGGNQPQHF. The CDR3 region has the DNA TGTGCCAGCACCGGGACAGGGGGAGGCAATCAGCCCCAGCATTTT. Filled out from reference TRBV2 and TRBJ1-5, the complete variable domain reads EPEVTQTPSHQVTQMGQEVILRCVPISNHLYFYWYRQILGQKVEFLVSFYNNEISEKSEIFDDQFSVERPDGSNFTLKIRSTKLEDSAMYFCASTGTGGGNQPQHFGDGTRLSIL.

CDR3: CASSGAGTSGGAGETQYF. The CDR3 bases are TGTGCCAGCAGCGGAGCCGGGACTAGCGGGGGGGCCGGAGAGACCCAGTACTTC. The rearrangement uses TRBV5-6 and TRBJ2-5; 16 bases line up with TRBD2. The ends lost 4 bases at V and 4 bases at J; junction bases unmatched: 10. CDR1 is SGHDT and CDR2 is YYEEEE in the germline V gene. CDR3 length: 18 residues.

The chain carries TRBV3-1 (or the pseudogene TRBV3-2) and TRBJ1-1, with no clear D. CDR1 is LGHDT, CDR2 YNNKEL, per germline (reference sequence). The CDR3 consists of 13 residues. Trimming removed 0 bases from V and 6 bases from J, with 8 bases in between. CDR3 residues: CASSQDTRSEAFF. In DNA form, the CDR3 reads TGTGCCAGCAGCCAAGATACGAGGTCTGAAGCTTTCTTT.

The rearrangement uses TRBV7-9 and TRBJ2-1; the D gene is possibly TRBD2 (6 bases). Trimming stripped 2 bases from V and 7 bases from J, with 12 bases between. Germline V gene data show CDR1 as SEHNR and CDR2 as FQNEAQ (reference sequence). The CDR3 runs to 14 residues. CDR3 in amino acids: CASSLRRERNEQFF. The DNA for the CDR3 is TGTGCCAGCAGCTTAAGGAGGGAGAGAAATGAGCAGTTCTTC.

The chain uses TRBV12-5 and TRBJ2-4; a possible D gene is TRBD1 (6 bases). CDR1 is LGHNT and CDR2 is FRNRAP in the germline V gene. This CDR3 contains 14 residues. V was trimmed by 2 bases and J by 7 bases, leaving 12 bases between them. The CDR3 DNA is TGTGCTAGTGGTTTGTCAGGGGCAGGGAACATTCAGTACTTC. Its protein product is CASGLSGAGNIQYF. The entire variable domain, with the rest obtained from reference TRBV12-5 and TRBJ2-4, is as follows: DARVTQTPRHKVTEMGQEVTMRCQPILGHNTVFWYRQTMMQGLELLAYFRNRAPLDDSGMPKDRFSAEMPDATLATLKIQPSEPRDSAVYFCASGLSGAGNIQYFGAGTRLSVL.

This CDR3 reads CASSVVQGLGVETQYF. The CDR3, as DNA: TGTGCCAGCAGCGTAGTTCAAGGCCTAGGTGTGGAGACCCAGTACTTC. This chain links TRBV9 with TRBJ2-5; D unclear. CDR1 and CDR2 (germline): SGDLS, YYNGEE. Trimming removed 0 bases from V and 5 bases from J, with 17 bases in between. The CDR3 runs 16 residues.

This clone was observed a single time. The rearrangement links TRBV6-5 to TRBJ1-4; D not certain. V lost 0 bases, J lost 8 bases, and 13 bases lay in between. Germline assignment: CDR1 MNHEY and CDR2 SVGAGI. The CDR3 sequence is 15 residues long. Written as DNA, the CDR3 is TGTGCCAGCAGTTACTCGAGAGCACCCCCAGAAAAACTGTTTTTT. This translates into CASSYSRAPPEKLFF.

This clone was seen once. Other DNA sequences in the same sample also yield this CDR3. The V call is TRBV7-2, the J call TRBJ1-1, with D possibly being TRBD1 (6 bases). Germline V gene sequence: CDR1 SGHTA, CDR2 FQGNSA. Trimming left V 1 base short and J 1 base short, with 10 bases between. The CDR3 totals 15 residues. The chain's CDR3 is CASSLGGGGNTEAFF. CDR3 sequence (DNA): TGTGCCAGCAGCTTAGGGGGGGGCGGGAACACTGAAGCTTTCTTT.

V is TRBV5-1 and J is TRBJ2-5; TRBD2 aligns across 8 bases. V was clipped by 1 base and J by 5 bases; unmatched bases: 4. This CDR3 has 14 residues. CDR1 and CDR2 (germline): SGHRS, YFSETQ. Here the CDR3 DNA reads TGCGCCAGCAGCTTGCAGGCTAGCGGGGAGACCCAGTACTTC. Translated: CASSLQASGETQYF.

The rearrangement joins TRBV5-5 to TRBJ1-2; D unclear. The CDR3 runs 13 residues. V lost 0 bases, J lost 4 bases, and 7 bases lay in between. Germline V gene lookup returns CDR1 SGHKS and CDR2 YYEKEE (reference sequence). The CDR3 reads CASSLGQVYGYTF. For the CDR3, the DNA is TGTGCCAGCAGCTTGGGACAAGTCTATGGCTACACCTTC.

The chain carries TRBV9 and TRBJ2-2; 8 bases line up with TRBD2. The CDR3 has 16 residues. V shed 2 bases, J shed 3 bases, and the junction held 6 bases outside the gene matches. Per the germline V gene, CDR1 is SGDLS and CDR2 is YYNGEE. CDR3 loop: CASSVAGAGDTGELFF. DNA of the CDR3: TGTGCCAGCAGCGTTGCTGGAGCGGGGGACACCGGGGAGCTGTTTTTT. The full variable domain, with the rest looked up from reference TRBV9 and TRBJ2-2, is DSGVTQTPKHLITATGQRVTLRCSPRSGDLSVYWYQQSLDQGLQFLIQYYNGEERAKGNILERFSAQQFPDLHSELNLSSLELGDSALYFCASSVAGAGDTGELFFGEGSRLTVL.

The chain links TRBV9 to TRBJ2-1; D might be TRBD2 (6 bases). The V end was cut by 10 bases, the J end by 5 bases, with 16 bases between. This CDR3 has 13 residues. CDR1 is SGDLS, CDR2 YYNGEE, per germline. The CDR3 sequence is CASRGGNDNEQFF. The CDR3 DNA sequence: TGTGCCTCACGGGGCGGGAACGACAATGAGCAGTTCTTC.

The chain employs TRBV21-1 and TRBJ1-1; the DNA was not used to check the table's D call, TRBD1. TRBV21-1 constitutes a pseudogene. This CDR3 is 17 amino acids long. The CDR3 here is CASSKGDRVQGSTEAFF. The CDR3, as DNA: TGTGCCAGCAGCAAGGGGGACAGGGTCCAAGGGTCCACTGAAGCTTTCTTT.

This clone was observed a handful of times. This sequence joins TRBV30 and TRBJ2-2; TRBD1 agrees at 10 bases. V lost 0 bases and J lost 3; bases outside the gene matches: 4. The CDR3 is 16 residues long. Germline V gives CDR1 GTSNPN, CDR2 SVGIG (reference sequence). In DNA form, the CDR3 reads TGTGCCTGGAGTGTAAAAGGGACAGGGGACACCGGGGAGCTGTTTTTT. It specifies CAWSVKGTGDTGELFF.